A selection of T cell receptor beta chains follows, all from one sample in a study of cytomegalovirus exposure and HLA in healthy donors. Libraries were prepared by immunoSEQ multiplex PCR; TCRdb keeps only in-frame clonotypes and omits some of them. The table has around 78,000 clones, 55% to 85% seen once. The sequencing input was PBMCs. The receptor set was obtained from a woman between 35 and 50 years old in good health and CMV-seropositive. The CDR3 runs from the conserved cysteine through the conserved F or W. Fields, in order: D gene, J gene, clone size, V gene, CDR3 DNA, CDR3 protein. A D gene is named only where the DNA matches it firmly. Not all rows give a size; the values are once, few, many and, for expanded clones, a class.

TRBD1	TRBJ1-2	-	TRBV7-8	TGTGCCAGCAGCTCCCATCGGACAGGGAGAATTGGCTACACCTTC	CASSSHRTGRIGYTF
-	TRBJ2-7	-	TRBV19	TGTGCCAGTAGTTCCAAACAGGGTGTTGGGAACGAGCAGTACTTC	CASSSKQGVGNEQYF
-	TRBJ2-7	-	TRBV5-1	TGCGCCAGCAGGGAGGCCTACGAGCAGTACTTC	CASREAYEQYF
TRBD2	TRBJ2-6	-	TRBV6-1	TGTGCCAGCAGTGAAGGTCCTGGCGGGAGGGCTGTTGGTTCCTCTGGGGCCAACGTCCTGACTTTC	CASSEGPGGRAVGSSGANVLTF
-	TRBJ1-4	-	TRBV5-4	TGTGCCAGCAGCTTTGGGGGCGGTGAAAAACTGTTTTTT	CASSFGGGEKLFF
-	TRBJ1-1	-	TRBV5-6	TGTGCCAGCAGCTCCTTAGTGAACACTGAAGCTTTCTTT	CASSSLVNTEAFF
TRBD1	TRBJ1-5	few	TRBV30	TGTGCCTGGAGTCTGGAATGGGGACAGGGGGGTAGCAATCAGCCCCAGCATTTT	CAWSLEWGQGGSNQPQHF
-	TRBJ2-2	-	TRBV7-9	TGTGCCAGCAGCCCCCGCGGGGGCGACACCGGGGAGCTGTTTTTT	CASSPRGGDTGELFF
TRBD2	TRBJ2-1	-	TRBV6-4	TGTGCCAGCCGTCCGCTGTGGACTAGCGGGGGAAATGAGCAGTTCTTC	CASRPLWTSGGNEQFF
TRBD1	TRBJ2-3	-	TRBV19	TGTGCCAGTAACCGGGACAGTGCTAGCACAGATACGCAGTATTTT	CASNRDSASTDTQYF
-	TRBJ1-5	-	TRBV10-3	TGTGCCATCAGTGGACGGGATCAGCCCCAGCATTTT	CAISGRDQPQHF
-	TRBJ2-1	-	TRBV29-1	TGCAGCGGGGCGAGCCAAAACAATGAGCAGTTCTTC	CSGASQNNEQFF
-	TRBJ1-1	few	TRBV7-9	TGTGCCAGCAGCTTAACACAGGGTGTTCGCGAAGCTTTCTTT	CASSLTQGVREAFF
-	TRBJ1-1	-	TRBV6-6	TGTGCCAGCAGTTATAGCGCGAACACTGAAGCTTTCTTT	CASSYSANTEAFF
-	TRBJ1-1	-	TRBV28	TGTGCCAGCAGTTACTCGAACACTGAAGCTTTCTTT	CASSYSNTEAFF
-	TRBJ1-1	-	TRBV29-1	TGCAGCGTTCCCGGAGAGAACACTGAAGCTTTCTTT	CSVPGENTEAFF
TRBD1	TRBJ2-5	few	TRBV10-2	TGCGCCAGCATGGGACAGTATCAAGAGACCCAGTACTTC	CASMGQYQETQYF
TRBD2	TRBJ2-7	-	TRBV7-2	TGTGCCAGCAGCACCCTAGCGGGGGAGGCCTACGAGCAGTACTTC	CASSTLAGEAYEQYF
TRBD1	TRBJ1-5	-	TRBV12-5	TGTGCTAGTGGTTCGGACCTACGGACAGGTAGCAATCAGCCCCAGCATTTT	CASGSDLRTGSNQPQHF
TRBD1	TRBJ1-3	once	TRBV18	TGTGCCAGCTCACCTCCTGGACAGGGAGGAAACACCATATATTTT	CASSPPGQGGNTIYF
TRBD1	TRBJ1-1	few	TRBV11-2	TGTGCCAGCAGCTTAGATCGAAGGACAGGGGCTTTTAATCCAAAAGCTTTCTTT	CASSLDRRTGAFNPKAFF
-	TRBJ2-7	-	TRBV10-3	TGTGCCATCAGTGAGTCGATGGGGAGCTCCTACGAGCAGTACTTC	CAISESMGSSYEQYF
-	TRBJ2-5	-	TRBV7-9	TGTGCCAGCAGCTCCCCACCGGGACACCCACAAGAGACCCAGTACTTC	CASSSPPGHPQETQYF
TRBD2	TRBJ2-7	-	TRBV5-8	TGTGCCAGCGTTCCGGGGGGAGGGCACGAGCAGTACTTC	CASVPGGGHEQYF
-	TRBJ1-1	-	TRBV6-5	TGTGCCAGCAGTGCCGGGACAAGCCTCGGCACTGAAGCTTTCTTT	CASSAGTSLGTEAFF
TRBD1	TRBJ1-6	once	TRBV7-2	TGTGCCAGCAGCTCCCAACCGCAGGGGGATGGTTCACCCCTCCACTTT	CASSSQPQGDGSPLHF
-	TRBJ2-7	-	TRBV2	TGTGCCAGCAGTGACAGGGATCTACCCTACGAGCAGTACTTC	CASSDRDLPYEQYF
-	TRBJ1-6	-	TRBV7-9	TGTGCCAGCAGCTTCGGCAGGGAGGAATCACCCCTCCACTTT	CASSFGREESPLHF
TRBD2	TRBJ2-5	-	TRBV6-5	TGTGCCAGCATTCATTTCGGGGGGGCGGGAGAGACCCAGTACTTC	CASIHFGGAGETQYF
-	TRBJ2-2	once	TRBV9	TGTGCCAGCAGCGTCGGGGTACCGGGGTCCGGGGAGCTGTTTTTT	CASSVGVPGSGELFF
TRBD1	TRBJ1-1	-	TRBV6-6	TGTGCCAGCAGTTCACGACAGGGAGGTACTGAAGCTTTCTTT	CASSSRQGGTEAFF
-	TRBJ1-1	few	TRBV6-5	TGTGCCAGCAGACTGGACATGGGCACTGAAGCTTTCTTT	CASRLDMGTEAFF
TRBD1	TRBJ1-2	-	TRBV7-9	TGTGCCAGCAGCCACCCTTGGGACAGGGTAAACTATGGCTACACCTTC	CASSHPWDRVNYGYTF
-	TRBJ2-3	-	TRBV7-2	TGTGCCAGCAGCTTGGACTCGAGCACAGATACGCAGTATTTT	CASSLDSSTDTQYF
-	TRBJ2-7	-	TRBV6-1	TGTGCCAGCAGTGAAGCTTTAGGCAGCAGGTACGAGCAGTACTTC	CASSEALGSRYEQYF
TRBD1	TRBJ2-2	-	TRBV5-1	TGCGCCAGCAGCTTGGGGACCCCCGGGACAGGGAACACCGGGGAGCTGTTTTTT	CASSLGTPGTGNTGELFF
-	TRBJ1-2	-	TRBV7-9	TGTGCCAGCAGCTTAGAGGGGAAGAACTATGGCTACACCTTC	CASSLEGKNYGYTF
-	TRBJ1-1	-	TRBV7-9	TGTGCCAGCATTCGGCAGGAAGGCCACACTGAAGCTTTCTTT	CASIRQEGHTEAFF
TRBD1	TRBJ1-5	-	TRBV7-2	TGTGCCAGCAGCAAAACGACAGGGGTGAGAGGGAATCAGCCCCAGCATTTT	CASSKTTGVRGNQPQHF
-	TRBJ1-1	-	TRBV28	TGTGCCAGCAGTTTATACTCAGGGTCAGCTATGAACACTGAAGCTTTCTTT	CASSLYSGSAMNTEAFF
-	TRBJ1-1	few	TRBV4-3	TGCGCCAGCAGCCAAGTGATAGCGGCTGAAGCTTTCTTT	CASSQVIAAEAFF
-	TRBJ1-2	-	TRBV7-9	TGTGCCAGCAGCTTAGTCCTGGGAGACTCGAATGGCTACACCTTC	CASSLVLGDSNGYTF
-	TRBJ1-5	-	TRBV7-9	TGTGCCAGCAGCTTAGAGTCAGGGAATCAGCCCCAGCATTTT	CASSLESGNQPQHF
-	TRBJ2-2	few	TRBV7-9	TGTGCCAGCAGCCCAACTTTCACCGGGGAGCTGTTTTTT	CASSPTFTGELFF
TRBD2	TRBJ2-1	few	TRBV30	TGTGCCTGGTCTAGCGGGGTCTCCTACAATGAGCAGTTCTTC	CAWSSGVSYNEQFF
-	TRBJ1-1	-	TRBV19	TGTGCCAGTAGTATAAGGGACAAACTCTCTGAAGCTTTCTTT	CASSIRDKLSEAFF
-	TRBJ1-1	-	TRBV6-1	TGTGCCAGCAGTGCGACTCAGGGGTTAGGTACTGAAGCTTTCTTT	CASSATQGLGTEAFF
TRBD1	TRBJ1-4	-	TRBV6-5	TGTGCCAGCAGTGACTACAGGGGAGCTAATGAAAAACTGTTTTTT	CASSDYRGANEKLFF
-	TRBJ1-5	-	TRBV28	TGTGCCAGCAGTTTAAGCCTAGGCAATCAGCCCCAGCATTTT	CASSLSLGNQPQHF
TRBD2	TRBJ2-5	once	TRBV5-1	TGCGCCAGCAGCTTGCGGGGGGGGCGTCAGGAGACCCAGTACTTC	CASSLRGGRQETQYF
-	TRBJ1-1	-	TRBV28	TGTGCCAGCAGTCTTCGAACGGTCCTGAACACTGAAGCTTTCTTT	CASSLRTVLNTEAFF
TRBD1	TRBJ2-3	-	TRBV2	TGTGCCAGCGCCTCGGACAGGGAAATTCTGAATACGCAGTATTTT	CASASDREILNTQYF
-	TRBJ1-4	-	TRBV29-1	TGCAGCGTTGGGACCCGGCGGGATGAAAAACTGTTTTTT	CSVGTRRDEKLFF
TRBD1	TRBJ1-6	-	TRBV30	TGTGCCTGGAGAATACAGGGGGCTTCACCCCTCCACTTT	CAWRIQGASPLHF
TRBD2	TRBJ2-7	once	TRBV7-2	TGTGCCAGCAGCTTAGAACTAGCGGGGGGACCCTACGAGCAGTACTTC	CASSLELAGGPYEQYF
-	TRBJ2-7	-	TRBV6-6	TGTGCCAGCAGTTACACCGGGGACTCCTACGAGCAGTACTTC	CASSYTGDSYEQYF
TRBD1	TRBJ2-5	few	TRBV10-3	TGTGCCATCAGCCATACAGGGGGTGGAGGCCAAGAGACCCAGTACTTC	CAISHTGGGGQETQYF
TRBD1	TRBJ1-5	-	TRBV15	TGTGCCACCAGCAGAACCCGGGACAGGGCCAGCAATCAGCCCCAGCATTTT	CATSRTRDRASNQPQHF
TRBD1	TRBJ1-1	-	TRBV7-2	TGTGCCAGCAGCTTAGCGCGGGACAGGGGCACTGAAGCTTTCTTT	CASSLARDRGTEAFF
-	TRBJ2-5	once	TRBV18	TGTGCCAGCTCACCCTCAGGAGGGGAGACCCAGTACTTC	CASSPSGGETQYF